Described below is a single TCR beta chain sequence and its context. The antigen remains unidentified. Overall study findings and caveats: Tumor Tregs overlapped most with tumor, then blood, naive CD4+ cells.

TCRdb independently ran MiXCR on the 5' RACE reads; one entry per CDR3 protein. The data show 53,000 or so distinct CDR3 sequences, roughly 22% seen once. The V and J ends lost 5 bases and 0 bases respectively, with 11 bases between them. The CDR3 covers 15 residues. CDR1 and CDR2 from the germline V gene are SQVTM and ANQGSEA. Sequenced material: tumor-infiltrating naive CD4+ T cells sorted from the breast tumor. Specified subset: naive CD4+ T cells, CD4+CD45RA+CD25-. The TCR sequence derives from a female donor with breast cancer. The chain couples TRBV29-1 to TRBJ2-6; unclear D gene. In DNA, the CDR3 is TGCAGCGTTTCTGACCCGGGCTCTGGGGCCAACGTCCTGACTTTC. Translation gives CSVSDPGSGANVLTF. The variable domain in full, with the rest retrieved from reference TRBV29-1 and TRBJ2-6, is SAVISQKPSRDICQRGTSLTIQCQVDSQVTMMFWYRQQPGQSLTLIATANQGSEATYESGFVIDKFPISRPNLTFSTLTVSNMSPEDSSIYLCSVSDPGSGANVLTFGAGSRLTVL.